This T cell receptor beta chain was captured in a study of blood T cells in healthy people across ages. A sample-barcoded 5' primer and a J-beta primer mix were used in a second PCR of roughly 7 to 11 cycles. TCRdb independently ran MiXCR on the 5' RACE reads; one entry per CDR3 protein. The sample comprises about a million distinct CDR3 sequences, roughly 47% of which are singletons, and 20% to 25% rests with the top ten. CDR1 is MGHRA and CDR2 is YSYEKL in the germline V gene. The CDR3 length is 18 residues. Trimming pared 0 bases from V and 3 bases from J, leaving 21 bases between. Input material: blood. The chain links TRBV4-1 to TRBJ2-7; D may match TRBD1 or TRBD2 (7 bases each). The TCR sequence derives from a woman aged 55-75 years in good health. CDR3: CASSQDPRRQGGVYEQYF. DNA for the CDR3: TGCGCCAGCAGCCAAGATCCTCGAAGACAGGGAGGGGTCTACGAGCAGTACTTC.